The sample holds one count of the clone carrying this T cell receptor (beta chain). These data belong to a study of blood T cell repertoires in COVID-19. Overall study context: The origin of the acute and convalescent COVID-19 samples was the United States, Italy and Spain.

TCRdb's copy holds only in-frame clones and misses some; the assay was immunoSEQ multiplex PCR. The sample contains roughly 380,000 clones, 70% to 90% of which appear only once. Trimming cost V 1 base and J 0 bases, with 9 bases left between them. Germline lookup yields CDR1 GTSNPN and CDR2 SVGIG (reference sequence). CDR3 length equals 14 residues. The sequencing input was peripheral blood. The chain carries TRBV30 and TRBJ1-2, with D possibly TRBD1 on 5 matching bases. The clonotype originates from a woman between 35 and 50 years old with COVID-19, enrolled during active disease. The CDR3 loop is CAWSEGLANYGYTF. The CDR3 region has the DNA TGTGCCTGGAGTGAGGGGTTAGCTAACTATGGCTACACCTTC.